These T cell receptor beta chains were read from a single sample in a study of T cell repertoires in cytomegalovirus infection. One entry per CDR3 protein results from TCRdb running MiXCR on the reads. This table has hundreds of thousands of distinct CDR3 sequences, 8% to 10% appearing once. The specimen sequenced was PBMCs. The receptors were gathered from a human donor in good health (CMV status not recorded). Some clones in this sample may be carry-over from other donors' samples. Each CDR3 is given with its conserved first and last residue. A D gene is named only where the DNA matches it firmly. Not every row has a clone size; where given, it reads once, few, many or a size class.

TRBJ2-2 - - TRBV24-1 CATSEAGPHTGELFF TGTGCCACCAGTGAGGCGGGGCCCCACACCGGGGAGCTGTTTTTT
TRBJ2-1 TRBD2 few TRBV28 CASSLGGTRKRNEQFF TGTGCCAGCAGTTTGGGGGGGACTAGAAAGCGCAATGAGCAGTTCTTC
TRBJ2-2 - few TRBV7-4 CASSLISLDTGELFF TGTGCCAGCAGCCTCATTAGTCTGGACACCGGGGAGCTGTTTTTT
TRBJ2-1 TRBD2 - TRBV6-5 CASTRASGGSYEQFF TGTGCCAGCACACGAGCTAGCGGGGGGTCGTATGAGCAGTTCTTC
TRBJ2-1 - few TRBV4-3 CASSQGRDFNYNEQFF TGCGCCAGCAGCCAAGGCCGGGACTTTAATTACAATGAGCAGTTCTTC
TRBJ1-6 - - TRBV14 CASSQPGLGDNSPLHF TGTGCCAGCAGCCAACCCGGGCTGGGAGATAATTCACCCCTCCACTTT
TRBJ1-3 - many TRBV7-2 CASSLRRDPSSGNTIYF TGTGCCAGCAGCCTTAGGCGGGACCCGAGCTCTGGAAACACCATATATTTT
TRBJ2-1 TRBD2 many TRBV7-8 CASSLAYGGSYNEQFF TGTGCCAGCAGCTTAGCGTACGGGGGGTCTTACAATGAGCAGTTCTTC
TRBJ1-2 - few TRBV29-1 CSVDRGRGLSYGYTF TGCAGCGTTGATAGGGGCCGGGGGTTATCCTATGGCTACACCTTC
TRBJ1-1 - - TRBV4-1 CASSQSPGGDLNTEAFF TGCGCCAGCAGCCAATCCCCCGGCGGAGACCTAAACACTGAAGCTTTCTTT
TRBJ1-5 - many TRBV7-9 CASSPDRQGYQPQHF TGTGCCAGCAGCCCAGACAGGCAGGGATATCAGCCCCAGCATTTT
TRBJ2-2 TRBD2 - TRBV19 CASITAGYTGELFF TGTGCCAGTATAACAGCGGGGTACACCGGGGAGCTGTTTTTT
TRBJ1-1 - - TRBV3-1 CASSQSPRGAGAFF TGTGCCAGCAGCCAAAGCCCGAGGGGGGCAGGGGCTTTCTTT
TRBJ1-1 - - TRBV6-2/TRBV6-3 CASSYSAGGNTEAFF TGTGCCAGCAGTTACTCGGCAGGAGGAAACACTGAAGCTTTCTTT
TRBJ1-3 - many TRBV6-6 CASSYSMAPGNTIYF TGTGCCAGCAGTTACTCGATGGCGCCTGGAAACACCATATATTTT
TRBJ1-3 TRBD1 few TRBV28 CASSDRARNTIYF TGTGCCAGCAGCGACAGGGCTAGAAACACCATATATTTT
TRBJ2-7 TRBD1 - TRBV19 CASSSGQGGYEQYF TGTGCCAGTAGTTCCGGACAGGGGGGATACGAGCAGTACTTC
TRBJ2-5 - - TRBV6-2/TRBV6-3 CASREGAETQYF TGTGCCAGCAGGGAGGGGGCGGAGACCCAGTACTTC
TRBJ2-2 - - TRBV7-2 CASSPGGLAGLSFHTGELFF TGTGCCAGCAGCCCAGGGGGGCTAGCGGGCCTATCCTTCCACACCGGGGAGCTGTTTTTT
TRBJ1-2 - many TRBV28 CASSLVFPSNYGYTF TGTGCCAGCAGTTTAGTTTTTCCATCTAACTATGGCTACACCTTC
TRBJ2-3 TRBD2 - TRBV7-9 CAAAKRGSTDTQYF TGTGCCGCGGCGAAGCGGGGTAGCACAGATACGCAGTATTTT
TRBJ2-7 - many TRBV28 CASNLGAYEQYF TGTGCCAGCAACCTAGGGGCCTACGAGCAGTACTTC
TRBJ2-1 - many TRBV7-9 CASSSFGRGDSYNEQFF TGTGCCAGCAGCTCGTTCGGACGGGGAGATTCCTACAATGAGCAGTTCTTC
TRBJ1-1 - - TRBV11-2 CASSRGVSTEAFF TGTGCCAGCAGCCGCGGAGTATCCACTGAAGCTTTCTTT
TRBJ1-1 - many TRBV5-1 CASSLERGRNTEAFF TGCGCCAGCAGCTTGGAGCGGGGGAGGAACACTGAAGCTTTCTTT
TRBJ2-1 TRBD2 few TRBV20-1 CSASGGTNEQFF TGCAGTGCTAGCGGGGGGACCAATGAGCAGTTCTTC
TRBJ2-5 - many TRBV28 CASSLSGWETQYF TGTGCCAGCAGTTTATCAGGGTGGGAGACCCAGTACTTC
TRBJ2-3 TRBD1 few TRBV20-1 CSARGDRGIDTQYF TGCAGTGCTAGAGGGGACAGGGGGATAGATACGCAGTATTTT
TRBJ2-5 - - TRBV6-2/TRBV6-3 CASSSLETVVETQYF TGTGCCAGCAGTTCCCTAGAGACAGTAGTTGAGACCCAGTACTTC
TRBJ2-1 TRBD2 many TRBV7-3 CASSSASGRAGEQFF TGTGCCAGCAGCTCGGCTAGCGGGAGGGCCGGTGAGCAGTTCTTC
TRBJ2-1 TRBD2 few TRBV11-3 CASSSAGETYNEQFF TGTGCCAGCAGCTCAGCGGGAGAAACCTACAATGAGCAGTTCTTC
TRBJ1-2 - few TRBV12-3/TRBV12-4 CASTTHYGYTF TGTGCCAGCACCACACACTATGGCTACACCTTC
TRBJ1-4 TRBD1 few TRBV6-6 CASSSLSRGVLKLFF TGTGCCAGCAGTTCCCTCAGCAGGGGGGTCTTGAAACTGTTTTTT
TRBJ2-7 TRBD2 many TRBV19 CASSMVASGEHEQYF TGTGCCAGTAGTATGGTCGCTAGCGGGGAACACGAGCAGTACTTC
TRBJ1-5 - many TRBV7-2 CASSLSRAGLNQPQHF TGTGCCAGCAGCTTAAGTAGAGCAGGTCTGAATCAGCCCCAGCATTTT
TRBJ2-5 - few TRBV19 CASTRTTSSTETQYF TGTGCCAGTACCCGGACTACCTCGTCTACAGAGACCCAGTACTTC
TRBJ1-2 - - TRBV6-2/TRBV6-3 CASSYRKGTNYGYTF TGTGCCAGCAGTTACCGCAAGGGAACTAACTATGGCTACACCTTC
TRBJ1-6 - few TRBV20-1 CSAHVLTRGYNSPLHF TGCAGTGCTCACGTTCTTACTCGCGGGTATAATTCACCCCTCCACTTT
TRBJ2-7 - many TRBV28 CASSGTLTYEQYF TGTGCCAGCAGTGGCACATTGACCTACGAGCAGTACTTC
TRBJ2-1 TRBD2 - TRBV12-3/TRBV12-4 CASSLAQRSGRVDYEQFF TGTGCCAGCAGTTTAGCGCAACGGAGCGGGAGGGTCGACTATGAGCAGTTCTTC
TRBJ1-1 - many TRBV10-3 CAISDPTRGTEAFF TGTGCCATCAGTGACCCCACGCGCGGCACTGAAGCTTTCTTT
TRBJ1-1 - - TRBV29-1 CSGGGGEVNTEAFF TGCAGCGGGGGGGGGGGAGAGGTGAACACTGAAGCTTTCTTT
TRBJ1-1 - many TRBV7-2 CASSLAGSISEAFF TGTGCCAGCAGCTTAGCAGGGTCTATCTCTGAAGCTTTCTTT